This TCR beta chain was identified during a study of T-cell memory formation after mild COVID-19. The germline CDR1 and CDR2 sequences are DFQATT and SNEGSKA (reference sequence). The CDR3 loop spans 13 amino acids. Trimming cost V 4 bases and J 2 bases, with 9 bases left between them. TCRdb recomputed calls from the 5' RACE reads with MiXCR, one row per CDR3 protein. The repertoire has 280,000 or so distinct CDR3 sequences, roughly 8% of them found once; the top ten carry around a fifth. This clonotype originated in a man between 18 and 35 years old who had mild COVID-19 (a few samples of this study predate the infection). Cell type and time point are not known. V usage is TRBV20-1 and J usage is TRBJ2-1; D is unclear. The source material was PBMCs or a T cell subset sorted from them (not recorded which). The CDR3 sequence: CSATGPPYNEQFF. CDR3 coding DNA: TGCAGTGCTACCGGTCCCCCCTACAATGAGCAGTTCTTC.